The 11 T cell receptor beta chains below were found in one sample sequenced in a study of OX40 agonist ivuxolimab in advanced cancers. TCRdb's copy holds only in-frame clones and misses some; the assay was immunoSEQ multiplex PCR. This sample carries approximately 77,000 clones, just over 90% of them seen once, and the ten largest clones take around 5.1%. This sample comprised CD4+ or CD8+ T cells sorted from blood, obtained in a trial of the OX40 agonist ivuxolimab. Receptors originate from an adult with an advanced solid tumor such as melanoma, head and neck, liver or kidney cancer.

The chain couples TRBV5-1 to TRBJ2-5; 12 bases line up with TRBD2. After removal of 3 bases from V and 6 bases from J, the junction contained 6 bases not matched to a gene. There are 15 residues in the CDR3. Germline loops: CDR1 SGHRS, CDR2 YFSETQ. The CDR3 region has the DNA TGCGCCAGCAGCTCGACTAGCGGGAGATCGAAGACCCAGTACTTC. Protein sequence: CASSSTSGRSKTQYF.

The rearrangement joins TRBV11-1 to TRBJ1-1; D may be TRBD1 (6 bases). V lost 4 bases, J lost 8 bases, and 20 bases lay in between. Germline V gives CDR1 SGHAT, CDR2 FQDESV (reference sequence). This CDR3 spans 15 amino acids. As DNA, the CDR3 is TGTGCCAGCAGCTGGGGGACATTTTTGGCGATAGAAGCTTTCTTT. It codes for CASSWGTFLAIEAFF.

The chain couples TRBV29-1 to TRBJ2-1; 11 nucleotides agree with TRBD2. Germline CDR1 reads SQVTM; CDR2 reads ANQGSEA. This CDR3 is 14 amino acids long. After removal of 8 bases from V and 4 bases from J, the junction contained 7 bases not matched to a gene. The chain's CDR3 is CSRIAGGTYNEQFF. The CDR3 DNA follows: TGCAGCAGGATAGCGGGAGGGACTTACAATGAGCAGTTCTTC.

The chain combines TRBV7-3 with TRBJ1-3; D may be TRBD1 (6 bases). V gave up 1 base and J gave up 4 bases, with 11 bases separating them. The CDR3 covers 15 residues. Germline CDR1 SGHTA, CDR2 FQGTGA. The CDR3 coding sequence is TGTGCCAGCAGCTTAAGTTCCGGGGGCGGAAACACCATATATTTT. Its protein is CASSLSSGGGNTIYF.

V is TRBV4-1 and J is TRBJ2-3; 12 nucleotides align to TRBD1. Germline V gives CDR1 MGHRA, CDR2 YSYEKL. This CDR3 has 17 amino acids. Germline trimming cut 4 bases from V and 5 bases from J; bases unmatched to any gene: 10. As DNA, the CDR3 is TGCGCCAGCAGCCTCTCCGGGACAGGGGGCTCGGAAGATACGCAGTATTTT. Translating it yields CASSLSGTGGSEDTQYF.

V usage is TRBV28 and J usage is TRBJ1-1; no firm D call. Trimming cost V 5 bases and J 4 bases, with 14 bases left between them. CDR1 is MDHEN and CDR2 is SYDVKM in the germline V gene. CDR3 length: 14 amino acids. CDR3 sequence reads: CASSAKVKGTEAFF. The CDR3 DNA is TGTGCCAGCAGTGCAAAGGTGAAGGGCACTGAAGCTTTCTTT.

V gene TRBV19 combines with J gene TRBJ2-3, with D possibly matching TRBD1 (6 bases). Germline V gene data show CDR1 as LNHDA and CDR2 as SQIVND (reference sequence). Between the trimmed V and J ends, which lost 1 base and 10 bases, there was a span of 15 bases. The CDR3 extends over 14 amino acids. The CDR3 here is CASSIGGEAGAQYF. CDR3 nucleotides: TGTGCCAGTAGTATAGGTGGAGAAGCAGGGGCGCAGTATTTT.

The chain is built from TRBV19 and TRBJ1-2; D gene ambiguous. Trimming stripped 7 bases from V and 4 bases from J, with 16 bases between. The CDR3 loop spans 14 amino acids. Germline-derived CDR1 and CDR2 are LNHDA and SQIVND (reference sequence). The CDR3 coding sequence is TGTGCCAGTAACTCCTGGGCAGGAACCTATGGCTACACCTTC. The encoded protein is CASNSWAGTYGYTF.

CDR3 coding DNA: TGTGCCAGCAGCCAACCGGGACTTAGCACAGATACGCAGTATTTT. Its protein product is CASSQPGLSTDTQYF. The chain couples TRBV5-8 to TRBJ2-3; D perhaps matches TRBD2 (6 bases). This CDR3 is 15 amino acids long. Per germline, CDR1 SGHTS and CDR2 YDEGEE. V lost 4 bases and J 0 bases, leaving 12 bases between the germline ends.

The chain links TRBV5-4 to TRBJ1-4; the match to TRBD1 covers 8 bases. V gave up 0 bases and J gave up 7 bases; unmatched junction bases: 11. The length of the CDR3 is 17 residues. Germline-derived CDR1 and CDR2 are SGHNT and YYREEE (reference sequence). CDR3 sequence (DNA): TGTGCCAGCAGCTTGGGCTCCTCGCCAGGGGGCGTTGAAAAACTGTTTTTT. It is translated as CASSLGSSPGGVEKLFF.

CDR3 region: CASSPGARTFSEQYF. In DNA, the CDR3 is TGTGCCAGCAGCCCCGGGGCCCGAACCTTTTCGGAGCAGTACTTC. This sequence joins TRBV28 and TRBJ2-7; the D gene could be TRBD1 or TRBD2 (5 bases each). CDR3 length equals 15 residues. V was trimmed by 6 bases and J by 7 bases, leaving 22 bases between them. Germline CDR1 is MDHEN and CDR2 is SYDVKM. The full variable domain, completed using reference TRBV28 and TRBJ2-7, is DVKVTQSSRYLVKRTGEKVFLECVQDMDHENMFWYRQDPGLGLRLIYFSYDVKMKEKGDIPEGYSVSREKKERFSLILESASTNQTSMYLCASSPGARTFSEQYFGPGTRLTVT.